This TCR beta chain was recovered during a study of T cell responses to AZD1222 COVID-19 vaccine. The wider study: Pooled together were second doses at about 4 or about 12 weeks. Whole-study findings and limits: Spike-spanning, vaccine-associated CD4 TCRs were dominant at 160-218 and 743-854. The study sampled repertoires only after the peak T cell response. Only a handful of people who got AZD1222 tested seropositive at baseline.

On this clone: Its target is unknown.

The germline V gene has CDR1 LGHDT and CDR2 YNNKEL (reference sequence). The CDR3 consists of 14 residues. With V trimmed by 2 bases and J by 4 bases, 2 bases remained unmatched. This table comes from immunoSEQ multiplex PCR, and its TCRdb copy is limited to in-frame clones, with some not included. The sample consists of some 110,000 clones, almost 90% of them appearing once. The rearrangement uses TRBV3-1 (or the pseudogene TRBV3-2) and TRBJ2-1; 7 nucleotides line up with TRBD2. This sequence originates from an adult in good health. This specimen was peripheral blood, taken on day 0 of AZD1222 vaccination. The CDR3 region is CASSQRTSYNEQFF. For the CDR3, the DNA is TGTGCCAGCAGCCAACGGACTAGTTACAATGAGCAGTTCTTC.